The clone carrying this TCR beta chain turned up a few times. Antigen unknown. Germline assignment: CDR1 WSHSY and CDR2 SAAADI. V shed 6 bases and J 6 bases; nucleotides not matched to a gene: 16. This CDR3 contains 17 residues. Profiled with immunoSEQ multiplex PCR; TCRdb holds only in-frame clones, not every one. The sample lists approximately 50,000 clones; nearly 80% were seen once. This sample is part of a study of T cell responses to AZD1222 COVID-19 vaccine. Study-wide results and caveats: Among the donors, most were white British and more were female, and clonal diversity was possibly underestimated. Only 5 or 6 individuals given AZD1222 were seropositive at baseline. Spike regions recognized by vaccine-associated CD4 TCRs spanned the protein, led by 160-218 and 743-854.

V and J are TRBV10-2 and TRBJ2-1, with 8 bases aligning to TRBD1. The sample was peripheral blood, taken 28 days after the second AZD1222 dose. The sequence was collected from an adult who received the AZD1222 COVID-19 vaccine. DNA for the CDR3: TGCGCCAGCAGGGAAAGAGAATACCCGGGACAGGTCAATGAGCAGTTCTTC. Translation gives CASREREYPGQVNEQFF.